The 25 T cell receptor beta chains in this list originate from one sample, sequenced in a study of blood T cells in healthy people across ages. PCR was performed a second time for about 6 to 11 cycles using a sample-barcoded 5' primer and a J-beta primer mix. In TCRdb, the 5' RACE reads were re-called with MiXCR into one record per CDR3 protein. The data hold fewer than 1.5 million distinct CDR3 sequences, with 40% to 50% observed a single time. Specimen: blood. The receptors originated from a young woman in good health.

CDR3 DNA: TGCGCCAGCAGCCAAGGGCCCGGTGCGGTCTCCTACGAGCAGTACTATGGCTACACCTTC. This gives the protein CASSQGPGAVSYEQYYGYTF. The gene calls are TRBV4-1 and TRBJ1-2; no clear D gene. This CDR3 has 20 residues. Germline V gene lookup returns CDR1 MGHRA and CDR2 YSYEKL. Trimming shortened V by 1 base and J by 3 bases, and 27 bases separated the two germline ends.

The chain links TRBV7-2 to TRBJ2-3; no clear D gene. Trimming stripped 1 base from V and 4 bases from J, with 9 bases between. This CDR3 has 14 amino acids. The germline gives CDR1 SGHTA, CDR2 FQGNSA. For the CDR3, the DNA is TGTGCCAGCAGCTTAGATAACTACCCAGATACGCAGTATTTT. Its protein product is CASSLDNYPDTQYF.

This chain joins TRBV6-5 and TRBJ2-1, with D unclear. This CDR3 is built from 18 residues. Germline V gene data show CDR1 as MNHEY and CDR2 as SVGAGI. V was cut by 0 bases and J by 8 bases, with 23 bases left in between. CDR3 bases: TGTGCCAGCAGTTACTCGATTCGACGGGTTACATCCCCGGATGAGCAGTTCTTC. It yields the protein CASSYSIRRVTSPDEQFF.

The chain is built from TRBV10-3 and TRBJ1-2, with 9 bases identical to TRBD1. This CDR3 comprises 13 residues. CDR1 and CDR2 from the germline V gene are ENHRY and SYGVKD. Losses at the gene ends were 4 bases for V and 7 bases for J; bases not matched to a gene: 4. The CDR3 here is CAISGDRVGGYTF. Written as DNA, the CDR3 is TGTGCCATCAGTGGGGACAGGGTTGGTGGCTACACCTTC.

In its sample, this clonotype was seen a few times. The chain combines TRBV27 with TRBJ1-2; tentatively, D is TRBD1 (6 bases). CDR3 size: 13 residues. Germline assignment: CDR1 MNHEY and CDR2 SMNVEV (reference sequence). V lost 7 bases to trimming and J lost 2 bases, with 11 bases between them. CDR3 protein: CASKTTGNYGYTF. For the CDR3, the DNA is TGTGCCAGCAAGACAACAGGGAACTATGGCTACACCTTC.

In its sample, this clonotype was seen a few times. V is TRBV9 and J is TRBJ2-7, with 7 positions matching TRBD1. The V segment lost 0 bases and the J segment 2 bases; nucleotides outside the gene matches: 2. Germline V gives CDR1 SGDLS, CDR2 YYNGEE. CDR3 length: 14 residues. This CDR3 reads CASSVEGTAYEQYF. In DNA form, the CDR3 reads TGTGCCAGCAGCGTAGAAGGGACAGCCTACGAGCAGTACTTC.

This clonotype has only one observation. This chain uses TRBV12-3 or TRBV12-4 with TRBJ2-3; 9 nucleotides align to TRBD2. V was pared by 4 bases and J by 5 bases, with 16 bases of the junction left unmatched. The CDR3 is 18 amino acids. The CDR3 DNA sequence: TGTGCCAGCAGTTCTCGGGCTAGCGGGATGGCCTTTGGAGATACGCAGTATTTT. Amino acids: CASSSRASGMAFGDTQYF.

In its sample, this clonotype was seen a few times. V usage is TRBV12-3 or TRBV12-4 and J usage is TRBJ2-7; no clear D gene. This CDR3 has 13 amino acids. The ends were cut back, 3 bases at V and 1 base at J, with 7 bases in the middle. The CDR3: CASSFQNSYEQYF. In DNA, the CDR3 is TGTGCCAGCAGTTTCCAGAATTCCTACGAGCAGTACTTC.

Comment on this clonotype: An end of the junction differs from the germline gene, which may be a read error. The rearrangement uses TRBV7-2 and TRBJ2-2, with D perhaps TRBD2 (5 bases). Germline V CDR1 and CDR2: SGHTA, FQGNSA. The CDR3 loop spans 15 amino acids. CDR3 region: CASSLVALVTGEQFF. As DNA, the CDR3 is TGTGCCAGCAGCTTAGTGGCGCTAGTCACCGGGGAGCAGTTTTTT.

The chain couples TRBV12-3 or TRBV12-4 to TRBJ2-3, with unresolved D. The ends were cut back, 7 bases at V and 2 bases at J, with 10 bases in the middle. The CDR3 is 13 amino acids. The CDR3 reads CASIKQNTDTQYF. The CDR3 nucleotides are TGTGCCAGCATCAAGCAGAACACAGATACGCAGTATTTT.

The chain couples TRBV7-9 to TRBJ1-2, with D unclear. The CDR3 extends over 13 amino acids. The V gene lost 5 bases and the J gene lost 3 bases, with 10 bases spanning the gap. CDR1 SEHNR and CDR2 FQNEAQ come from the germline V gene (reference sequence). The CDR3 protein is CASSTDGHYGYTF. Here the CDR3 DNA reads TGTGCCAGCAGCACAGACGGACACTATGGCTACACCTTC. Using reference TRBV7-9 and TRBJ1-2 for the parts outside the CDR3, the full variable domain is DTGVSQNPRHKITKRGQNVTFRCDPISEHNRLYWYRQTLGQGPEFLTYFQNEAQLEKSRLLSDRFSAERPKGSFSTLEIQRTEQGDSAMYLCASSTDGHYGYTFGSGTRLTVV.

The gene calls are TRBV4-1 and TRBJ2-1; D unresolved. The J call may be wrong; the DNA end is better matched by TRBJ2-7. The CDR3 totals 19 residues. Germline V gives CDR1 MGHRA, CDR2 YSYEKL. The CDR3 bases are TGCGCCAGCAGCCAAGGAGGCCCATGGGATACAATCAAAGCCAACGAGCAGTACTTC. Its translation is CASSQGGPWDTIKANEQYF.

The J gene is TRBJ2-3, the V gene TRBV12-3 or TRBV12-4; possible D gene TRBD2, 6 bases. The CDR3 loop spans 15 amino acids. The ends were cut back, 7 bases at V and 2 bases at J, with 16 bases in the middle. This CDR3 reads CASTHGGRNTDTQYF. Written as DNA, the CDR3 is TGTGCCAGCACTCATGGGGGGAGAAACACAGATACGCAGTATTTT.

This chain connects TRBV6-6 to TRBJ2-5; 8 bases align to TRBD2. The germline V gene has CDR1 MNHNY and CDR2 SVGAGI (reference sequence). J gave up 3 bases and V 4 bases, and 13 bases lay outside the gene matches. The CDR3 covers 17 residues. The CDR3 spells CASSFLRWTSLEETQYF. Written as DNA, the CDR3 is TGTGCCAGCAGTTTTTTAAGGTGGACTAGCTTGGAAGAGACCCAGTACTTC.

This chain uses TRBV5-1 with TRBJ2-1; 7 nucleotides align to TRBD1. V shed 0 bases, J shed 7 bases, and the junction held 4 bases outside the gene matches. Germline V gene lookup returns CDR1 SGHRS and CDR2 YFSETQ. This CDR3 contains 14 residues. The CDR3 spells CASSLGQGMNEQFF. The CDR3 coding sequence is TGCGCCAGCAGCTTGGGACAGGGTATGAATGAGCAGTTCTTC.

The rearrangement uses TRBV3-1 and TRBJ1-5, with D possibly TRBD1 on 5 matching bases. This CDR3 has 14 amino acids. V lost 0 bases and J lost 6, with 9 bases in between. CDR1 is LGHDT, CDR2 YNNKEL, per germline (reference sequence). The CDR3 protein is CASSQEVRGQPQHF. CDR3 nucleotides: TGTGCCAGCAGCCAAGAGGTGAGGGGTCAGCCCCAGCATTTT.

This clonotype was seen a few times. The V call is TRBV4-1, the J call TRBJ2-3; tentative D call: TRBD2 (6 bases). Germline CDR1 and CDR2: MGHRA and YSYEKL. Trimming removed 2 bases from V and 0 bases from J, with 12 bases in between. The CDR3 contains 16 residues. The CDR3 spells CASSQLPGVSTDTQYF. In DNA, the CDR3 is TGCGCCAGCAGCCAACTTCCGGGAGTTAGCACAGATACGCAGTATTTT.

This clonotype showed up just once. The chain carries TRBV28 and TRBJ1-1; D perhaps matches TRBD1 (5 bases). Germline V CDR1 and CDR2: MDHEN, SYDVKM. Trimming pared 4 bases from V and 7 bases from J, leaving 10 bases between. This CDR3 contains 12 residues. The CDR3 region is CASSSRVREAFF. CDR3 nucleotides: TGTGCCAGCAGTTCCAGGGTTCGTGAAGCTTTCTTT.

This clonotype is a singleton in its sample. This sequence joins TRBV4-2 and TRBJ1-3; D gene uncertain. V lost 1 base, J lost 0 bases, and 10 bases lay in between. Per the germline V gene, CDR1 is LGHNA and CDR2 is YNFKEQ. This CDR3 contains 16 residues. DNA for the CDR3: TGTGCCAGCAGCCAAGCGGCAATTAGCTCTGGAAACACCATATATTTT. Protein product: CASSQAAISSGNTIYF.

This clonotype was counted only a few times. V and J are TRBV9 and TRBJ2-1, with 10 bases matching TRBD2. The CDR3 totals 15 residues. The V gene's germline CDR1 is SGDLS and CDR2 YYNGEE. Trimming cost V 2 bases and J 9 bases; bases outside gene matches: 8. The CDR3 loop is CASSVVAGGDTEQFF. CDR3 in DNA: TGTGCCAGCAGCGTCGTAGCGGGGGGCGACACTGAGCAGTTCTTC.

On this clonotype itself: A single base separates this from a much larger clone, so it may be a read error. The V and J genes are TRBV4-2 and TRBJ2-1, with TRBD2 matching 8 bases. This CDR3 has 17 residues. J gave up 0 bases and V 2 bases, and 6 bases lay outside the gene matches. CDR1 and CDR2 (germline): LGHNA, YNFKEQ. CDR3 sequence (DNA): TGTGCCAGCAGCCAAACCCTAGCGGGTTTCTCCTACAATGAGCAGTTCTTC. Protein: CASSQTLAGFSYNEQFF.

This chain connects TRBV7-9 to TRBJ1-1, with a possible D match to TRBD1 (6 bases). Germline V gene sequence: CDR1 SEHNR, CDR2 FQNEAQ (reference sequence). CDR3 length equals 17 residues. Trimming removed 7 bases at V and 0 bases at J, with 21 bases between. The CDR3 bases are TGTGCCAGCATCCCACAGGGTACTCGGGGAGTGAACACTGAAGCTTTCTTT. It specifies CASIPQGTRGVNTEAFF.

The chain carries TRBV7-2 and TRBJ1-5; 8 bases map to TRBD1. This CDR3 is built from 19 residues. From germline, CDR1 is SGHTA and CDR2 FQGNSA. The trim removed 0 bases at V and 11 bases at J, leaving 21 bases unmatched. The CDR3 DNA follows: TGTGCCAGCAGCTTAGCGCCCCCGGACAGGGAAATGTGGTCAGCGGCCCAGCATTTT. Amino acid sequence: CASSLAPPDREMWSAAQHF.

The rearrangement links TRBV5-1 to TRBJ1-4, with 7 nucleotides matching TRBD1. CDR1 and CDR2 from the germline V gene are SGHRS and YFSETQ. The CDR3 loop spans 16 amino acids. Trimming cost V 4 bases and J 4 bases; bases outside gene matches: 10. CDR3 residues: CASSLYAGGFNEKLFF. The CDR3, as DNA: TGCGCCAGCAGCCTCTATGCAGGGGGATTTAATGAAAAACTGTTTTTT.

The V call is TRBV2, the J call TRBJ1-5; D gene unclear. The V and J ends lost 3 bases and 1 base respectively, with 10 bases between them. Germline V lookup: CDR1 SNHLY, CDR2 FYNNEI. The CDR3 is made up of 15 amino acids. The CDR3 coding sequence is TGTGCCAGCAGTGATCTCTCGCTGAGCAATCAGCCCCAGCATTTT. Protein: CASSDLSLSNQPQHF.